This T cell receptor beta chain was found in a study of cytomegalovirus exposure and HLA in healthy donors (dated by TCRdb to the late 2010s). With regard to the full study: An earlier analysis of some 600 of the donors reported under 300 Gb of sequence data and 117 million unique TCR beta sequences obtained from around 180 million T cells. Roughly 300 gigabases of sequencing data and approximately 92 million unique TCR sequences made up an early release that covered approximately 650 HLA-typed donors. Of the 300 to 500 genotyped donors, 70% to 90% were placed in the genetic ancestry cluster associated with self-reported Caucasian donors. The study aimed to test whether cataloging public T cell receptors could reveal signatures of past pathogen exposure. The study used immunosequencing to profile the T cell repertoires of 600 to 850 subjects and linked those repertoires to cytomegalovirus serostatus. Along with the roughly 610-subject first cohort, a separate validation cohort of about 110 different subjects was used. The study combined high-throughput TCR immunosequencing, statistical association of individual TCRs with disease status, and machine learning to predict cytomegalovirus infection status. A later analysis re-examined previously published TCR beta repertoires from 610 or so donors and added high-resolution HLA genotyping to investigate patterns of TCR occurrence. Rather than using new phenotypic data, the later analysis identified candidate immune exposures from TCR beta sequences and from how often those sequences occurred across donors. An earlier analysis of fewer than 750 of the donors used high-throughput TCR beta sequencing to judge whether each TCR beta V gene segment behaved as functional or pseudogenic. Donor age, sex, ethnicity and CMV serostatus were compiled together with the repertoire data. In a later genetic analysis, genome-wide SNP genotypes for about three fifths of the roughly 670 donors were used, and that subset was treated as a discovery cohort. All discovery cohort repertoires had been generated on a single sequencing platform. Both class I and class II loci were covered by HLA typing, at four-digit resolution. Typing coverage differed by locus: A, B, C, DRB1 and DQB1 were typed in about 620-640 donors, DQA1 in 500 to 550, DPA1 in 600 to 610, and DPB1 in just under 490. Roughly five DR-DQ haplotypes were handled as single units for association and clustering, since linkage in the cohort was strong. Across under 500 genotyped donors of the cohort, an average of about 220,000 unique TCR beta nucleotide sequences per donor were sequenced, and roughly a sixth of those sequences were non-productive. Study-wide findings and limitations: The classifier was reported to diagnose cytomegalovirus status with high specificity and sensitivity in both the original cohort and the validation cohort. The authors suggested that the approach could potentially be generalized to other disease states and immunological phenotypes. Assigning TCR associations to individual alleles was difficult when HLA alleles, especially DR and DQ, strongly co-occurred. In a later analysis, HLA-associated TCR beta chains showed more clonal expansion and lower generation probabilities than non-associated chains that were equally common. The only immune exposure information available for the cohort was CMV serostatus. The sequencing pipeline was judged likely to have produced a cluster of highly shared sequence variants as a technical artifact. The study gave a list of 150 to 200 TCR beta chains associated with cytomegalovirus. Because counts were too low, about 15 rarely observed V segments, including chromosome 9 orphons, were left out of the earlier analysis of about 620 of the donors. A later analysis found that most CMV-associated TCR beta chains appeared HLA-restricted, with HLA associations seemingly driven largely by CMV exposure. Correlated functional status among segregating V segments might be attributable to linkage disequilibrium, but an unknown experimental factor could not be ruled out. Presence/absence analyses assumed roughly uniform sequencing depth across donors, an assumption that may not hold. A later genetic analysis reported fewer N-insertions in productive TCRs among donors in an Asian-associated ancestry cluster than the approximately 700-donor mean. According to a later analysis, TCR association rates differed among HLA loci, with DRB1 alleles showing the most associated TCRs and HLA-C alleles showing the fewest. Some IMGT-functional V segments, including TRBV6-2 and TRBV6-3, could not be told apart with the 87-base-pair reads, so those segments were excluded. Three of the identified cytomegalovirus-associated TCR beta chains were confirmed in vitro to be specific for cytomegalovirus antigens. Most TCR sequences were observed very rarely across donors, whereas some public TCRs were present in many individuals. Only TCR beta chains were sequenced in this cohort, and the absence of alpha or paired-chain data limited detectable features. In an earlier analysis of about 550 of the donors, most TCR beta V segments were observed in productive rearrangements about 87% or about 30% of the time, broadly matching IMGT annotations. A later genetic analysis associated a missense DCLRE1C variant with V-gene and J-gene trimming of TCR beta chains, and an independent cohort replicated the association. A later analysis associated some 17,000 TCR beta sequences with specific HLA alleles at a false discovery rate of 0.05. According to a later analysis, parvovirus B19, influenza, CMV and Epstein-Barr virus appeared linked to several top co-occurrence clusters. Because HLA typing was unavailable for some donors at each locus, only the typed subset was used in association tests. A further reported finding was that TCR beta sequences accurately predicted the HLA-A and HLA-B alleles for most subjects in the first cohort.

The library relied on the immunoSEQ multiplex PCR assay. For the multiplex PCR, a mixture combining 60 forward primers for TCR Vbeta segments and 13 reverse primers for TCR Jbeta segments was used. Amplification of the CDR3 region of rearranged TCR beta genes was performed with a multiplex PCR assay on genomic DNA. The amplified TCR beta libraries were sequenced on the Illumina HiSeq System as 87-base-pair reads. In the source study's methods: Across the 600 to 700 repertoires, a later analysis counted 78 million or so unique TCR beta chains, 9.5 million to 12 million of which were shared by at least two donors. To remove PCR and sequencing errors, raw reads were error-corrected and collapsed into unique sequences using a nearest-neighbor algorithm that merged closely related sequences. V, D and J gene segments were assigned by aligning CDR3 sequences to IMGT reference sequences. For a sequence to be retained, at least a six-nucleotide match to both a V gene segment and a J gene segment was required. Rearrangements were classified as productive when the CDR3 lacked stop codons and remained in frame with V and J, and all other rearrangements were classified as non-productive. Following IMGT convention, CDR3 was defined as the stretch from the second conserved V-encoded cysteine to the conserved J-encoded phenylalanine. The earlier analysis of about 610 of the donors excluded sequences that lacked an unambiguous match to a single V gene segment. In an earlier analysis of approximately 560 of the donors, a V segment was called functional when productive rearrangements were above 56.7%, and segregating when the standard deviation between donors exceeded 5%. To diagnose cytomegalovirus status from the catalog of TCR beta chain sequences, a statistical classification framework was built. V and J gene assignment, in a later analysis, came from comparing TCR nucleotide sequences with IMGT/GENE-DB human TR gene sequences. A later analysis assigned CDR3 sequences and most-parsimonious VDJ recombination scenarios with the TCRdist pipeline. In a later analysis, every TCR beta chain was defined by the combination of its CDR3 amino acid sequence and its V-gene family, and reads without a unique V-gene family were dropped. To address suspected cross-contamination and a sequencing artifact, a later analysis removed around 590 highly shared, low-generation-probability nucleotide sequences. In a later analysis, a clonal expansion index for each public chain was calculated from normalized within-repertoire ranks of inferred template counts. Generation probabilities in a later analysis came from a VDJ recombination model fitted to out-of-frame rearrangements, and those results were checked against IGoR. In a later analysis, TCR-TCR, TCR-HLA and TCR-CMV co-occurrence was scored with hypergeometric tests, and a repertoire-size bias correction was applied to TCR pairs. In a later analysis, false discovery rates were estimated by permuting HLA or CMV assignments 20 times. In a later analysis, co-occurring TCRs were grouped with DBSCAN, and TCRdist sequence similarity was added when clustering was performed within HLA-allele-positive subsets. Repertoires with fewer than 30,000 or more than 120,000 public chains were left out of co-occurrence clustering, as were roughly five repertoires with anomalous nucleotide sharing. TCRdb retrieved this table from immuneACCESS and kept in-frame rearrangements only. Not all clones are present; in checked studies, unresolved V genes account for under half, and no reason is known for the remainder. V and J calls and clone size are given by that table; D and trimming were obtained from the DNA. This specimen's table enumerates 100,000 to 150,000 clones. Of the sample, more than 0.8% is held by the ten largest clones.

CDR1 MNHEY and CDR2 SMNVEV were looked up in the germline V gene (reference sequence). Spanning cysteine to phenylalanine, the CDR3 consists of 17 amino acids. CDR3 DNA is the only sequence kept; it has 51 bases, read in frame from the first base. Compared with germline, V lacks 6 bases and J lacks 1 base; bases without a gene match: 13. The cohort comprised more than 550 healthy bone marrow donors. All cohort members were sampled while nominally healthy, although unrecorded immune exposures were likely present. The donor was CMV seronegative and was included in the group of a few hundred seronegative cohort members. A peripheral blood sample was collected from each donor, and TCR beta sequencing was performed on peripheral blood mononuclear cells. The Qiagen DNeasy Blood Extraction Kit was used to extract genomic DNA from the blood cell samples. Worth noting for this clone: What antigen it recognizes has not been identified.

The chain is encoded by TRBV27 joined to TRBJ1-2; the central 8 bases match TRBD1. The TCR sequence derives from a man between 18 and 29 years old in good health and CMV-seronegative. Sequenced sample: PBMCs. The CDR3 sequence is CASSPLPAGQDNYGYTF. The bases are TGTGCCAGCAGCCCCCTGCCGGCGGGACAGGATAACTATGGCTACACCTTC.